The text below deals with one T cell receptor (beta chain). Per the original methods: How many nucleated cells were present was estimated from reference gene primer amplification. The data were produced by immunoSEQ multiplex PCR, yet TCRdb's version contains in-frame clones alone and is incomplete. Clonal size and the V and J genes are those of that table, whereas D and trimming came from the DNA. The table lists roughly 290,000 clones, approximately 90% of them singletons. These data come from a study of blood T cell repertoires in COVID-19. Germline V gene sequence: CDR1 SGHTA, CDR2 FQGNSA. Between the trimmed V and J ends, which lost 5 bases and 4 bases, there was a span of 15 bases. The CDR3 is 15 residues long. Participant-reported clinical history was the basis for cohort assignment. Among Cohort 3 donors, those recovered had two negative PCRs, clearance, or symptom resolution.

The chain carries TRBV7-2 and TRBJ2-1, with D possibly TRBD2 on 6 matching bases. The sample comprised PBMCs or T cells enriched from blood (not recorded which). This clonotype originated in a woman in her 40s who had recovered from COVID-19. In nucleotides, the CDR3 is TGTGCCAGCAGCCCGACCCGGGACTCTTACAATGAGCAGTTCTTC. The encoded protein is CASSPTRDSYNEQFF.